Presented here are 20 T cell receptor beta chains from one specimen sequenced in a study of blood T cell repertoires in COVID-19. The protocol was immunoSEQ multiplex PCR, while the TCRdb copy is restricted to in-frame clones and leaves out a portion. This table holds about 300,000 clones, 75% to 90% found once. Sequenced input: peripheral blood. These TCRs come from a woman between 50 and 59 years old with COVID-19, enrolled during active disease.

The rearrangement uses TRBV7-8 and TRBJ2-1; D not resolved. The CDR3 covers 15 residues. V lost 1 base to trimming and J lost 0 bases, with 7 bases between them. CDR1 SGHVS and CDR2 FQNEAQ come from the germline V gene. The CDR3 reads CASSLGSSSYNEQFF. The DNA for the CDR3 is TGTGCCAGCAGCTTAGGGAGTAGCTCCTACAATGAGCAGTTCTTC. Combining the CDR3 with reference TRBV7-8 and TRBJ2-1 gives the whole variable domain GAGVSQSPRYKVAKRGQDVALRCDPISGHVSLFWYQQALGQGPEFLTYFQNEAQLDKSGLPSDRFFAERPEGSVSTLKIQRTQQEDSAVYLCASSLGSSSYNEQFFGPGTRLTVL.

This clone was seen more than once but under ten times. The chain recombines TRBV28 with TRBJ2-6; a possible D gene is TRBD2 (5 bases). The V end was cut by 8 bases, the J end by 1 base, with 6 bases between. Looked up from germline, CDR1 is MDHEN and CDR2 is SYDVKM. CDR3 size: 13 residues. This chain's CDR3 is CASRGSGANVLTF. In DNA, the CDR3 is TGTGCCAGCCGAGGGTCTGGGGCCAACGTCCTGACTTTC.

The chain is built from TRBV19 and TRBJ1-2, with 7 bases matching TRBD1. Germline V gene data show CDR1 as LNHDA and CDR2 as SQIVND (reference sequence). Trimming at V came to 6 bases and at J to 5 bases, leaving 9 bases not matched to a gene. This CDR3 comprises 14 residues. The CDR3 spells CASSPLTGVYGYTF. CDR3 bases: TGTGCCAGTAGCCCCCTAACAGGGGTTTATGGCTACACCTTC.

The chain employs TRBV3-1 (or the pseudogene TRBV3-2) and TRBJ2-7, with 9 bases aligning to TRBD2. V shed 2 bases, J shed 4 bases, and the junction held 6 bases outside the gene matches. The CDR3 has 15 residues. Germline-derived CDR1 and CDR2 are LGHDT and YNNKEL (reference sequence). The CDR3 nucleotides read TGTGCCAGCAGCCAACAGAGGCTAGCGGGATACGAGCAGTACTTC. Amino acid sequence: CASSQQRLAGYEQYF.

The chain has TRBV4-1 and TRBJ1-2; TRBD1 might be the D (6 bases). V was clipped by 0 bases and J by 3 bases, with 20 bases between them. CDR1 and CDR2 from the germline V gene are MGHRA and YSYEKL. This CDR3 spans 18 amino acids. The CDR3 DNA reads TGCGCCAGCAGCCAAGAAGTCCACGATAGGGGGGGGGACTATGGCTACACCTTC. Its protein product is CASSQEVHDRGGDYGYTF.

In DNA, the CDR3 is TGTGCCAGCAGCATTGGACCCCCCCGGGAGCAGTATTTT. As protein: CASSIGPPREQYF. The chain combines TRBV9 with TRBJ2-3; D might be TRBD2 (5 bases). Germline V gene lookup returns CDR1 SGDLS and CDR2 YYNGEE. V shed 4 bases and J shed 11 bases, with 17 bases lying between them. This CDR3 is built from 13 residues.

The chain employs TRBV15 and TRBJ1-2; possible D gene TRBD1, 5 bases. Germline-derived CDR1 and CDR2 are LNHNV and YYDKDF (reference sequence). The CDR3 covers 16 residues. V was pared by 3 bases and J by 4 bases, with 18 bases between. CDR3 sequence: CATSSLRGARGYGYTF. The CDR3 DNA sequence: TGTGCCACCAGCAGCCTTCGCGGGGCCAGAGGCTATGGCTACACCTTC.

A remark on this clone: The same CDR3 is also encoded by other DNA sequences in this sample. The J gene is TRBJ1-2, the V gene TRBV12-3 or TRBV12-4; D unclear. The length of the CDR3 is 12 residues. Trimming stripped 6 bases from V and 2 bases from J, with 7 bases between. The CDR3 DNA reads TGTGCCAGCAGCGCGGGAAACTATGGCTACACCTTC. Translated: CASSAGNYGYTF.

DNA of the CDR3: TGTGCCAGCAGCCTCCGGGAAAACGGAGGGGAGCAGTACTTC. Translating it yields CASSLRENGGEQYF. The chain is built from TRBV27 and TRBJ2-7, with D perhaps matching TRBD2 (6 bases). CDR1 is MNHEY and CDR2 is SMNVEV in the germline V gene (reference sequence). The CDR3 contains 14 residues. V shed 6 bases and J shed 7 bases, with 19 bases lying between them.

J is TRBJ2-7 and V is TRBV3-1 (or the pseudogene TRBV3-2), with 8 bases matching TRBD1. CDR1 and CDR2 (germline): LGHDT, YNNKEL (reference sequence). The CDR3 is made up of 12 amino acids. J was trimmed by 4 bases and V by 4 bases; bases with no gene match: 0. CDR3 bases: TGTGCCAGCAGCCGGACAGGGTACGAGCAGTACTTC. Protein: CASSRTGYEQYF.

The chain recombines TRBV6-5 with TRBJ1-1; the D is unclear. V was shortened by 2 bases and J by 6 bases, with 16 bases between the two germline ends. The CDR3 loop spans 15 amino acids. Germline CDR1 reads MNHEY; CDR2 reads SVGAGI. The chain's CDR3 is CASSYTIAGSSEAFF. CDR3 sequence (DNA): TGTGCCAGCAGTTACACGATCGCGGGTAGTTCTGAAGCTTTCTTT.

V usage is TRBV6-5 and J usage is TRBJ2-2; 7 nucleotides align to TRBD2. This CDR3 is built from 16 residues. V lost 0 bases to trimming and J lost 7 bases; unmatched junction nucleotides: 8. The germline V gene encodes CDR1 MNHEY and CDR2 SVGAGI. The CDR3 is CASSYSPRAGDGELFF. The CDR3 nucleotides read TGTGCCAGCAGTTACTCCCCCAGGGCGGGGGACGGGGAGCTGTTTTTT.

The rearrangement links TRBV6-6 to TRBJ2-2; 16 positions match TRBD2. The CDR3 has 17 amino acids. Germline lookup yields CDR1 MNHNY and CDR2 SVGAGI (reference sequence). With V trimmed by 7 bases and J by 6 bases, 8 bases remained unmatched. The CDR3 loop reads CASTRGTSGRAAGELFF. The DNA for the CDR3 is TGTGCCAGCACTCGAGGGACTAGCGGGAGGGCCGCCGGGGAGCTGTTTTTT.

The V call is TRBV24-1, the J call TRBJ1-2, with D hard to call. CDR3 length: 13 amino acids. The V gene's germline CDR1 is KGHDR and CDR2 SFDVKD. V was cut by 3 bases and J by 5 bases, with 9 bases left in between. CDR3 in amino acids: CATSDPTEYGYTF. The CDR3 DNA reads as TGTGCCACCAGTGATCCTACAGAGTATGGCTACACCTTC.

The chain has TRBV3-1 (or the pseudogene TRBV3-2) and TRBJ2-7; perhaps TRBD2 as D (5 bases). Germline V gene lookup returns CDR1 LGHDT and CDR2 YNNKEL (reference sequence). The CDR3 covers 14 residues. V was shortened by 4 bases and J by 0 bases, with 10 bases between the two germline ends. DNA for the CDR3: TGTGCCAGCAGCCTAACTAGTCTCTCCTACGAGCAGTACTTC. Its translation: CASSLTSLSYEQYF.

This sequence joins TRBV7-3 and TRBJ1-1, with 7 bases lining up with TRBD1. CDR3 size: 13 residues. V shed 5 bases and J 11 bases; nucleotides not matched to a gene: 11. From germline, CDR1 is SGHTA and CDR2 FQGTGA. CDR3 in DNA: TGTGCCAGCAGCACCGGACAGGCCCAAAGGGCTTTCTTT. Protein product: CASSTGQAQRAFF.

This rearrangement joins TRBV6-6 to TRBJ2-1; D unclear. The CDR3 is made up of 12 amino acids. Germline CDR1 MNHNY, CDR2 SVGAGI (reference sequence). Trimming removed 4 bases from V and 7 bases from J, with 8 bases in between. CDR3 sequence reads: CASSSQSNEQFF. CDR3 nucleotides: TGTGCCAGCAGTTCACAATCTAATGAGCAGTTCTTC.

This chain connects TRBV29-1 to TRBJ1-1; the match to TRBD1 covers 8 bases. The V gene end was trimmed by 6 bases and the J gene end by 1 base; junction bases not matched to a gene: 7. Germline V gene data show CDR1 as SQVTM and CDR2 as ANQGSEA. This CDR3 region has 14 residues. CDR3 coding DNA: TGCAGCGTAGCAAATACAGGGGGGAACACTGAAGCTTTCTTT. It is translated as CSVANTGGNTEAFF.

V gene TRBV30 combines with J gene TRBJ1-1; D is perhaps TRBD1 (6 bases). Germline V gene lookup returns CDR1 GTSNPN and CDR2 SVGIG (reference sequence). This CDR3 is 13 amino acids long. Deletions cut 7 bases from V and 5 bases from J, with 17 bases between. CDR3 protein: CAFGTTGKTEAFF. The CDR3 DNA reads TGTGCCTTCGGTACCACAGGGAAAACTGAAGCTTTCTTT.

The rearrangement links TRBV6-1 to TRBJ1-2; tentatively, D is TRBD1 (5 bases). Trimming stripped 3 bases from V and 4 bases from J, with 9 bases between. Germline values: CDR1 MNHNS, CDR2 SASEGT. CDR3 size: 13 residues. The CDR3 nucleotides are TGTGCCAGCAGTGAGGGGGACTCCTATGGCTACACCTTC. Translation: CASSEGDSYGYTF.